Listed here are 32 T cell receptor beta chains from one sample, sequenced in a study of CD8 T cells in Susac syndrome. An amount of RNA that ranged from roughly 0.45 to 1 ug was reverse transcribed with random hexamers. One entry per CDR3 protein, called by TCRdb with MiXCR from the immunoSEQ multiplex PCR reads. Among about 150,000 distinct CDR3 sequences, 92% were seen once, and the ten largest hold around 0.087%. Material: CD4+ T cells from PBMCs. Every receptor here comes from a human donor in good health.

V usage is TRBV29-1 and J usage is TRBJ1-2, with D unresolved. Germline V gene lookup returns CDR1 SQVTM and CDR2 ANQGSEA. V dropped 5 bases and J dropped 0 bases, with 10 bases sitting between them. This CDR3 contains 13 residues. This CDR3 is CSVSEEANYGYTF. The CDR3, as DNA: TGCAGCGTTTCAGAGGAAGCTAACTATGGCTACACCTTC.

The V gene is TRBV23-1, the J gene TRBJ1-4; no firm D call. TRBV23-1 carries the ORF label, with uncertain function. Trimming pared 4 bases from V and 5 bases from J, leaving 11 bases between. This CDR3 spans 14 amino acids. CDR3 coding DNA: TGCGCCAGCAGTCCTCCAGCTCCAAATGAAAAACTGTTTTTT. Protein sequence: CASSPPAPNEKLFF.

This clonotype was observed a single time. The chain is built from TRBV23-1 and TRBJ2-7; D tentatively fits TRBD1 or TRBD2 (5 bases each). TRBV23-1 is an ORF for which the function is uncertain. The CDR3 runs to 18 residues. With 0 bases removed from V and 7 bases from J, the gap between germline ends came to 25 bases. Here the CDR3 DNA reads TGCGCCAGCAGTCAATCTGACACTAGAGGGACCCTGGTCGGGGAGCAGTACTTC. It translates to CASSQSDTRGTLVGEQYF.

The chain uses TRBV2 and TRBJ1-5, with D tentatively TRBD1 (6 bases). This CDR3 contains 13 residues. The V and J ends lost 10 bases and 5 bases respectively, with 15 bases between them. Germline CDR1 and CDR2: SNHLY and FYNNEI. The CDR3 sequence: CATSSGEDQPQHF. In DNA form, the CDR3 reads TGTGCCACCTCTTCAGGGGAGGATCAGCCCCAGCATTTT.

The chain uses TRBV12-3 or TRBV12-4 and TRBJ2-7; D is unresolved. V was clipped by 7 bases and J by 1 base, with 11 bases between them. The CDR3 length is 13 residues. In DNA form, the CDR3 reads TGTGCCAGCAAGGTGACGGATTCCTACGAGCAGTACTTC. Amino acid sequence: CASKVTDSYEQYF.

The CDR3 bases are TGTGCCAGCAGTTACTCCGGGACAGGGTCCTATGGCTACACCTTC. Translation: CASSYSGTGSYGYTF. The chain combines TRBV6-5 with TRBJ1-2; 9 positions agree with TRBD1. The V gene's germline CDR1 is MNHEY and CDR2 SVGAGI. CDR3 length: 15 residues. The junction had 3 bases not matched to a gene; V was cut back by 0 bases and J by 4 bases.

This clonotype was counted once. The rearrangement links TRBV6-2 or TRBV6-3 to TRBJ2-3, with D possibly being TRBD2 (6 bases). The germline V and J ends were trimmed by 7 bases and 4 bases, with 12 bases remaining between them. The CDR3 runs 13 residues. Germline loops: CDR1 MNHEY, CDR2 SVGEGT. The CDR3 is CASKLAQADTQYF. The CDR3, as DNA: TGTGCCAGCAAACTAGCCCAGGCAGATACGCAGTATTTT.

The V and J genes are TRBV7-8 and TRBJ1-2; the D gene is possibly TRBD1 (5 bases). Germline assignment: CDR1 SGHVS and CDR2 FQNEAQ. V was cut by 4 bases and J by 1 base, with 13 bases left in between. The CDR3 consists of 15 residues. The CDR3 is CASSSRGGGNYGYTF. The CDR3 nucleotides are TGTGCCAGCAGCTCCCGTGGTGGGGGTAACTATGGCTACACCTTC.

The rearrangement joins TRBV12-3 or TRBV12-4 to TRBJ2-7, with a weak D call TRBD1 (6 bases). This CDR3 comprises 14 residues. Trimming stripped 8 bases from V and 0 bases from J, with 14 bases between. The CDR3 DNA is TGTGCCAGCGGTTCCGGACAGAGCTCCTACGAGCAGTACTTC. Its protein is CASGSGQSSYEQYF.

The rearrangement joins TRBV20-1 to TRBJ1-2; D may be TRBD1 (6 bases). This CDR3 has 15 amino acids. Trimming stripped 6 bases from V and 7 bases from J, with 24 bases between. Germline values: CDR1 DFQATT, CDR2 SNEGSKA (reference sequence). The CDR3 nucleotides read TGCAGTGCCCCCCGTTCTTCAGGACAGTCCGGTGGCTACACCTTC. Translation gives CSAPRSSGQSGGYTF.

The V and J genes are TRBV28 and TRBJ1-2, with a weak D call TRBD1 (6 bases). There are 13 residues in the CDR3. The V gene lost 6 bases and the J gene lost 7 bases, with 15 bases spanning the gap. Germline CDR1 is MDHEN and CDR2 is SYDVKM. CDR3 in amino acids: CASRVGGEAGYTF. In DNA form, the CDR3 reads TGTGCCAGCAGGGTAGGGGGGGAGGCTGGCTACACCTTC.

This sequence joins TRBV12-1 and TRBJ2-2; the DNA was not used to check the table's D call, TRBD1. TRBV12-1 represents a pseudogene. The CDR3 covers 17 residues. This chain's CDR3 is CASSPRDRVHNTGELFF. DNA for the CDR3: TGTGCCAGCAGCCCCCGGGACAGGGTTCACAACACCGGGGAGCTGTTTTTT.

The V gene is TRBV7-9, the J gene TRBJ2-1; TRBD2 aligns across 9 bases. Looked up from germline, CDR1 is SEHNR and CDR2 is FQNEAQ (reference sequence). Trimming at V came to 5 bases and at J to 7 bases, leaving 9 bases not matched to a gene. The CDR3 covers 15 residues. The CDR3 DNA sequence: TGTGCCAGCAGCCCCCCGCGGGGGGGCAGGAATGAGCAGTTCTTC. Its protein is CASSPPRGGRNEQFF. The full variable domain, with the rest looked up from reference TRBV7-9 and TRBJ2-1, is DTGVSQNPRHKITKRGQNVTFRCDPISEHNRLYWYRQTLGQGPEFLTYFQNEAQLEKSRLLSDRFSAERPKGSFSTLEIQRTEQGDSAMYLCASSPPRGGRNEQFFGPGTRLTVL.

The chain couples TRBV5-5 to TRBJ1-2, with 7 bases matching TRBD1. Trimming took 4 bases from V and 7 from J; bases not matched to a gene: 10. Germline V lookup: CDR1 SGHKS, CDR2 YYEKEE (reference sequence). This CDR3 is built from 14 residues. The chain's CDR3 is CASSLGTVMSGYTF. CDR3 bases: TGTGCCAGCAGCCTGGGGACAGTGATGAGTGGCTACACCTTC.

The CDR3: CSVCGQMNTEAFF. CDR3 in DNA: TGCAGCGTTTGTGGACAGATGAACACTGAAGCTTTCTTT. The rearrangement links TRBV29-1 to TRBJ1-1, with D possibly matching TRBD1 (6 bases). Germline V gene data show CDR1 as SQVTM and CDR2 as ANQGSEA. The CDR3 is 13 amino acids. V was cut by 5 bases and J by 0 bases, with 10 bases left in between. The full variable domain, completed using reference TRBV29-1 and TRBJ1-1, is SAVISQKPSRDICQRGTSLTIQCQVDSQVTMMFWYRQQPGQSLTLIATANQGSEATYESGFVIDKFPISRPNLTFSTLTVSNMSPEDSSIYLCSVCGQMNTEAFFGQGTRLTVV.

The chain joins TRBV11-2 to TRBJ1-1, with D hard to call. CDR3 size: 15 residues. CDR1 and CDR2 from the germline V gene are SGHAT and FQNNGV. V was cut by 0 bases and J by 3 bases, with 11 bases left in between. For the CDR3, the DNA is TGTGCCAGCAGCTTAGATATTGGGCGGTACACTGAAGCTTTCTTT. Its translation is CASSLDIGRYTEAFF.

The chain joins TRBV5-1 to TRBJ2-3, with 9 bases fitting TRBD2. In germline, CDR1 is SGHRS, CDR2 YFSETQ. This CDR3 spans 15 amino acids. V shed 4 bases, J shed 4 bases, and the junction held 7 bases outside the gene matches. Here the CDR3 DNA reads TGCGCCAGCAGCCGGGGACTAGCATGGGCAGATACGCAGTATTTT. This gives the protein CASSRGLAWADTQYF.

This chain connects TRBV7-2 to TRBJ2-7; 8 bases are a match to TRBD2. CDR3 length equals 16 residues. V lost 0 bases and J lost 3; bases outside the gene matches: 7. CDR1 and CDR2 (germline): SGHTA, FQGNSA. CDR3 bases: TGTGCCAGCAGCTTAGCCGGCGGGGGGAGCTACTACGAGCAGTACTTC. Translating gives CASSLAGGGSYYEQYF.

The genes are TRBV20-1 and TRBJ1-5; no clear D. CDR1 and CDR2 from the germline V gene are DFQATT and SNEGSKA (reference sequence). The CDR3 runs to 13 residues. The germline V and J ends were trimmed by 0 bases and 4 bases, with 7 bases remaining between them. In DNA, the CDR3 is TGCAGTGCTAGAGATGACCCGAATCAGCCCCAGCATTTT. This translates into CSARDDPNQPQHF.

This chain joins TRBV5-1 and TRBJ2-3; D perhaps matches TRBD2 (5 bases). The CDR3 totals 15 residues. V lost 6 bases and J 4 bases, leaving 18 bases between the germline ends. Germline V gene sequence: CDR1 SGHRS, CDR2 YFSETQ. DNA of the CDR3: TGCGCCAGCAAGCTAGGCGGGTCGCGGTCAGATACGCAGTATTTT. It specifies CASKLGGSRSDTQYF.

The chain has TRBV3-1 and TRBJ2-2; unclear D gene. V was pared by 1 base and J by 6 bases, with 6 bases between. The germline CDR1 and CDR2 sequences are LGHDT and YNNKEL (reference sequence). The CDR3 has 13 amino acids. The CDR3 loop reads CASSQAVAGELFF. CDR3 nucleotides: TGTGCCAGCAGCCAAGCGGTCGCCGGGGAGCTGTTTTTT.

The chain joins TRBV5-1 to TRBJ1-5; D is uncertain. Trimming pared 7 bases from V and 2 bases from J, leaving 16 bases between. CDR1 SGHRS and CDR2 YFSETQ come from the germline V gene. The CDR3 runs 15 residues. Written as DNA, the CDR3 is TGCGCCAGCCGGGCGGAGGGAGAGGGCAATCAGCCCCAGCATTTT. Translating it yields CASRAEGEGNQPQHF.

CDR3 sequence (DNA): TGCAGTGCCCCACCCGGGGTAGAAGAGACCCAGTACTTC. Residues: CSAPPGVEETQYF. This rearrangement joins TRBV20-1 to TRBJ2-5, with D tentatively TRBD2 (5 bases). The V end lost 6 bases, the J end lost 3 bases, and 14 bases lay between the germline ends. The CDR3 spans 13 residues. Germline CDR1 DFQATT, CDR2 SNEGSKA (reference sequence).

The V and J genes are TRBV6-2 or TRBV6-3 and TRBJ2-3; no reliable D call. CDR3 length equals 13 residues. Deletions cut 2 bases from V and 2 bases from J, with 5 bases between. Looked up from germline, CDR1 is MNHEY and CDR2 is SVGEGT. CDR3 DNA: TGTGCCAGCAGTTACGACACCACAGATACGCAGTATTTT. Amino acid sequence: CASSYDTTDTQYF.

The DNA of the CDR3 is TGCGCCAGCAGCCAAGATCGGCGGCCCATGAATGAAAAACTGTTTTTT. Protein product: CASSQDRRPMNEKLFF. V is TRBV4-1 and J is TRBJ1-4; the D is unclear. Trimming took off 0 bases at V and 5 bases at J, with 13 bases between the two ends. In germline, CDR1 is MGHRA, CDR2 YSYEKL. The CDR3 length is 16 residues.

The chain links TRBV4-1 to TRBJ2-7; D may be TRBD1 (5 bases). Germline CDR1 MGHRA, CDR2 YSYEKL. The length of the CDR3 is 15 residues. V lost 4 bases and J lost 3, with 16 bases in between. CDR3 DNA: TGCGCCAGCAGCCCCCATCAGGGTGACAACTACGAGCAGTACTTC. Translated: CASSPHQGDNYEQYF.

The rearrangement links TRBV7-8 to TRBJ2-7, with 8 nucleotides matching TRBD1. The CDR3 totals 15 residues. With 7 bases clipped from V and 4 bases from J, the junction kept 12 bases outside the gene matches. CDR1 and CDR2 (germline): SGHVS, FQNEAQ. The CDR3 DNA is TGTGCCAGCACCCCCGAACGGACAGGGACTTACGAGCAGTACTTC. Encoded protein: CASTPERTGTYEQYF.

CDR3 DNA sequence: TGTGCCAGCAGTTACTACGGGGGAGGCGAAAAACTGTTTTTT. Its protein is CASSYYGGGEKLFF. The chain carries TRBV6-6 and TRBJ1-4; weak D call: TRBD1 (5 bases). CDR3 length equals 14 residues. Trimming took off 1 base at V and 8 bases at J, with 11 bases between the two ends. Per the germline V gene, CDR1 is MNHNY and CDR2 is SVGAGI (reference sequence).

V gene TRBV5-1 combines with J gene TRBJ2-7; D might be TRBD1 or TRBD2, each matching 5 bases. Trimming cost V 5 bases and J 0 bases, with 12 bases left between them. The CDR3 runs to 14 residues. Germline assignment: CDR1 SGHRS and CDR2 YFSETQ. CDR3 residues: CASRDTGRSYEQYF. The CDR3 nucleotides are TGCGCCAGCAGGGACACGGGACGCTCCTACGAGCAGTACTTC.

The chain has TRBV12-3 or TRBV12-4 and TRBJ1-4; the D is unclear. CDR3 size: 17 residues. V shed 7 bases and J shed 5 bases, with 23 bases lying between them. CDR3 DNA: TGTGCCAGCACACGGACGGAGACCCGAATGGAAAATGAAAAACTGTTTTTT. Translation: CASTRTETRMENEKLFF.

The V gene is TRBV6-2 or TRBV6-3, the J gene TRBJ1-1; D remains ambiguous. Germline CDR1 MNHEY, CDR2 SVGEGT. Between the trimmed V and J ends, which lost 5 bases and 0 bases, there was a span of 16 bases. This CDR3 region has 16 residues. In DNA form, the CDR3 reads TGTGCCAGCAGTGGACGGATTACTGCGATGAACACTGAAGCTTTCTTT. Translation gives CASSGRITAMNTEAFF.

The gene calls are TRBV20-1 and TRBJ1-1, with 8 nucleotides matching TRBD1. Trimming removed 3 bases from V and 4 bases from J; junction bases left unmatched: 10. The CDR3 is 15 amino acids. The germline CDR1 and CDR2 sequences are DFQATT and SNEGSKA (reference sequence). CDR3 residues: CSARDRESLGTEAFF. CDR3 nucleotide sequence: TGCAGTGCTAGGGACAGGGAGTCCCTGGGCACTGAAGCTTTCTTT.